This T cell receptor beta chain was documented in a study of blood T cell repertoires in COVID-19. Study in general: Sites in the United States, Italy and Spain provided acute and convalescent COVID-19 samples. T cells, B-cell-depleted T cells, or PBMCs supplied cDNA or gDNA.

Per the authors' pipeline: Estimated nucleated cell counts came from reference gene primer amplification. Generated by immunoSEQ multiplex PCR, the TCRdb table keeps only in-frame clones and is missing some. V and J calls and clone size are copied from that table; D and trimming were computed from the DNA. Here the sample spans a few hundred thousand clones, 70% to 90% being singletons. The CDR3 covers 14 residues. Trimming left V 5 bases short and J 0 bases short, with 7 bases between. Germline V gene data show CDR1 as SGHNT and CDR2 as YENEEA. Patients at the Seattle site were enrolled during active infection and followed longitudinally.

The origin of this receptor is a woman aged 45-65 years with COVID-19, enrolled during active disease. The chain combines TRBV11-3 with TRBJ1-4; D gene ambiguous. Sequenced: peripheral blood. CDR3 bases: TGTGCCAGCAGCCCCGGGGCAACTAATGAAAAACTGTTTTTT. Residues: CASSPGATNEKLFF.